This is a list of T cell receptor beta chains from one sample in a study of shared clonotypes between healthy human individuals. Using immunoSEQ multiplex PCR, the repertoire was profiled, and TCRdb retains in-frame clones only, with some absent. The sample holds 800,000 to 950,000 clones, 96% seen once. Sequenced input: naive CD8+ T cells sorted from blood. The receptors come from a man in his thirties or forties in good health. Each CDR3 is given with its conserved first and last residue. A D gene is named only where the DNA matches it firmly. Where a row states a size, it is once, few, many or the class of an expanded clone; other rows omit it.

DNA: TGTGCCAGCAGCGCCGGTGCCGGGGATGGCACAGATACGCAGTATTTT; CDR3: CASSAGAGDGTDTQYF; size: NA; V: TRBV9; J: TRBJ2-3; D: NA
DNA: TGTGCCAGTATGGGGCTTTATAGCAATCAGCCCCAGCATTTT; CDR3: CASMGLYSNQPQHF; size: NA; V: TRBV19; J: TRBJ1-5; D: NA
DNA: TGTGCCAGCAGACAATTTATCGGGACAGAGAAGACCCAGTACTTC; CDR3: CASRQFIGTEKTQYF; size: NA; V: TRBV6-5; J: TRBJ2-5; D: TRBD1
DNA: TGTGCCAGCAGCGACGGACAGGGGATAGGGTACGAGCAGTACTTC; CDR3: CASSDGQGIGYEQYF; size: NA; V: TRBV7-9; J: TRBJ2-7; D: TRBD1
DNA: TGCAGCGTCAAGCGGGAGGTCAATGAGCAGTTCTTC; CDR3: CSVKREVNEQFF; size: NA; V: TRBV29-1; J: TRBJ2-1; D: TRBD2
DNA: TGTGCCAGCAGCCCCTTAGTTCTCCCAGCCGTCGTTTACAATGAGCAGTTCTTC; CDR3: CASSPLVLPAVVYNEQFF; size: once; V: TRBV7-2; J: TRBJ2-1; D: NA
DNA: TGTGCCAGCAGCTTAGTTGCGGGAGCTATTAATGAGCAGTTCTTC; CDR3: CASSLVAGAINEQFF; size: NA; V: TRBV5-6; J: TRBJ2-1; D: TRBD2
DNA: TGCGCCAGCAGCCAAGAGGGACAGGGGTATCAGCCCCAGCATTTT; CDR3: CASSQEGQGYQPQHF; size: NA; V: TRBV4-1; J: TRBJ1-5; D: TRBD1
DNA: TGTGCCAGCAGCTTAGAATTGCTGCACGAGCAGTACTTC; CDR3: CASSLELLHEQYF; size: NA; V: TRBV7-8; J: TRBJ2-7; D: NA
DNA: TGTGCCAGCAGTTTATTCAGGGGCGCCACTGAAGCTTTCTTT; CDR3: CASSLFRGATEAFF; size: once; V: TRBV27; J: TRBJ1-1; D: NA
DNA: TGTGCCAGCAGCGTCGGGCTAGACACCCAGTACTTC; CDR3: CASSVGLDTQYF; size: once; V: TRBV9; J: TRBJ2-5; D: NA
DNA: TGTGCCAGCAGTGATACGGGACACCAAGAGACCCAGTACTTC; CDR3: CASSDTGHQETQYF; size: NA; V: TRBV25-1; J: TRBJ2-5; D: NA
DNA: TGCGCCAGCAGCCAAGTGGGGCGCGGGAACTATGGCTACACCTTC; CDR3: CASSQVGRGNYGYTF; size: NA; V: TRBV4-1; J: TRBJ1-2; D: NA
DNA: TGCAGCGTTGAAGGGGGTGGGGCTAGCGGGAGAGCTCGAGGAACCCAGTACTTC; CDR3: CSVEGGGASGRARGTQYF; size: NA; V: TRBV29-1; J: TRBJ2-5; D: TRBD2
DNA: TGCGCCAGCAGCCAAGCTGGGGGCACCGTGGGATACGGCTACACCTTC; CDR3: CASSQAGGTVGYGYTF; size: NA; V: TRBV4-1; J: TRBJ1-2; D: NA
DNA: TGTGCCAGCAGTGCTAGGGAAGAGACCCAGTACTTC; CDR3: CASSAREETQYF; size: NA; V: TRBV2; J: TRBJ2-5; D: NA
DNA: TGTGCCAGCAGCGTAGCTTCGGCAGGTACCTACGAGCAGTACTTC; CDR3: CASSVASAGTYEQYF; size: NA; V: TRBV9; J: TRBJ2-7; D: NA
DNA: TGTGCCAGCAGTGATTGGGGGTCAGCCAAAAACATTCAGTACTTC; CDR3: CASSDWGSAKNIQYF; size: NA; V: TRBV2; J: TRBJ2-4; D: NA
DNA: TGTGCCAGCAGTTACGAAGGGGGCTTAATGAACACTGAAGCTTTCTTT; CDR3: CASSYEGGLMNTEAFF; size: NA; V: TRBV6-5; J: TRBJ1-1; D: TRBD1
DNA: TGTGCCAGCAGTCCGCGAAGATACACCGGGGAGCTGTTTTTT; CDR3: CASSPRRYTGELFF; size: NA; V: TRBV6-5; J: TRBJ2-2; D: NA
DNA: TGCAGCGTTGAGTTATTTCAGGGAGACTACGAGCAGTACTTC; CDR3: CSVELFQGDYEQYF; size: NA; V: TRBV29-1; J: TRBJ2-7; D: NA
DNA: TGTGCCAGCAGCTTCACAGGGGGCAACTATGGCTACACCTTC; CDR3: CASSFTGGNYGYTF; size: NA; V: TRBV5-4; J: TRBJ1-2; D: TRBD1
DNA: TGTGCCAGCAGCTCACATCATGTGCTAGCGGGCGAATCTGGGGCCAACGTCCTGACTTTC; CDR3: CASSSHHVLAGESGANVLTF; size: NA; V: TRBV11-3; J: TRBJ2-6; D: TRBD2
DNA: TGTGCCATCAGTGGGGGACAGGGTATACAAGAGACCCAGTACTTC; CDR3: CAISGGQGIQETQYF; size: NA; V: TRBV10-3; J: TRBJ2-5; D: TRBD1
DNA: TGTGCCACCCCCACCCCCCAGGGACTAGCGTCGCAAGAGACCCAGTACTTC; CDR3: CATPTPQGLASQETQYF; size: NA; V: TRBV15; J: TRBJ2-5; D: TRBD2
DNA: TGTGCCAGTAGTAGACTTATCACCGGGGAGCTGTTTTTT; CDR3: CASSRLITGELFF; size: NA; V: TRBV19; J: TRBJ2-2; D: NA
DNA: TGTGCCAGCAGTTACTCGCCCGGGACACCAAACACTGAAGCTTTCTTT; CDR3: CASSYSPGTPNTEAFF; size: NA; V: TRBV6-5; J: TRBJ1-1; D: NA
DNA: TGTGCCAGCAGCTTAGGCACCGCCATGAACACTGAAGCTTTCTTT; CDR3: CASSLGTAMNTEAFF; size: NA; V: TRBV7-6; J: TRBJ1-1; D: NA
DNA: TGCGCCAGCAGCCCCCAGGGGGGTGTTGTCTACGAGCAGTACTTC; CDR3: CASSPQGGVVYEQYF; size: NA; V: TRBV5-1; J: TRBJ2-7; D: NA
DNA: TGCAGCGTTGTTCGGGCTAAACGGGGGGCTTTCTTT; CDR3: CSVVRAKRGAFF; size: NA; V: TRBV29-1; J: TRBJ1-1; D: NA
DNA: TGTGCCAGCAGCTTCAGTTTTCGACAGGGGGCGAGGACTGAAGCTTTCTTT; CDR3: CASSFSFRQGARTEAFF; size: NA; V: TRBV5-5; J: TRBJ1-1; D: TRBD1
DNA: TGTGCCAGCAGTGAGGTTAAACGGGATACGCAGTATTTT; CDR3: CASSEVKRDTQYF; size: NA; V: TRBV25-1; J: TRBJ2-3; D: NA
DNA: TGCGCCAGCAGCCCTCGACACATGAACACTGAAGCTTTCTTT; CDR3: CASSPRHMNTEAFF; size: NA; V: TRBV4-3; J: TRBJ1-1; D: NA
DNA: TGTGCCAGCACCATGACAGGGGATGGGACTGAAGCTTTCTTT; CDR3: CASTMTGDGTEAFF; size: NA; V: TRBV14; J: TRBJ1-1; D: TRBD1
DNA: TGTGCCAGCAGCCCCCGGTCACTAGCGGGAGGGATCAAACCGGCAGATACGCAGTATTTT; CDR3: CASSPRSLAGGIKPADTQYF; size: NA; V: TRBV5-4; J: TRBJ2-3; D: TRBD2
DNA: TGCGCCAGCAGCCAAGAGGTGGGGGTAGCAGATACGCAGTATTTT; CDR3: CASSQEVGVADTQYF; size: NA; V: TRBV4-1; J: TRBJ2-3; D: NA
DNA: TGTGCCAGCAGCCAAGTACCTGGGACTAGCGGTTCTGAGAGCTATGGAGATACGCAGTATTTT; CDR3: CASSQVPGTSGSESYGDTQYF; size: NA; V: TRBV14; J: TRBJ2-3; D: TRBD2
DNA: TGTGCCAGCAGCAAAGCCGAGACCCACGTCTTC; CDR3: CASSKAETHVF; size: NA; V: TRBV7-9; J: TRBJ2-7; D: NA
DNA: TGCGCCAGCACCATCCTAAGTTTGGAGGCTAATGAAAAACTGTTTTTT; CDR3: CASTILSLEANEKLFF; size: NA; V: TRBV10-1; J: TRBJ1-4; D: NA
DNA: TGCGCCAGCAGCTTGGTTGTGGGTACAGATACGCAGTATTTT; CDR3: CASSLVVGTDTQYF; size: NA; V: TRBV5-1; J: TRBJ2-3; D: NA
DNA: TGTGCCAGCAGTCGTTCCCCGGCCACTGAAGCTTTCTTT; CDR3: CASSRSPATEAFF; size: NA; V: TRBV27; J: TRBJ1-1; D: NA
DNA: TGCGCCAGCAGCCAAGAAGGTGGTCAGCCCCAGCATTTT; CDR3: CASSQEGGQPQHF; size: NA; V: TRBV4-1; J: TRBJ1-5; D: NA
DNA: TGTGCCAGCAGCTTAAGGACAGGGGGCGTCGGGTATGGCTACACCTTC; CDR3: CASSLRTGGVGYGYTF; size: NA; V: TRBV13; J: TRBJ1-2; D: TRBD1
DNA: TGCGCCAGCAGTTTTCGGGTTCCCAATGAGCAGTTCTTC; CDR3: CASSFRVPNEQFF; size: NA; V: TRBV5-1; J: TRBJ2-1; D: NA
DNA: TGTGCCAGCAGCTCAGTCGGGCCAGATACGCAGTATTTT; CDR3: CASSSVGPDTQYF; size: NA; V: TRBV7-3; J: TRBJ2-3; D: NA
DNA: TGTGCCATCTCAACAGGGGGAAACTATGGCTACACCTTC; CDR3: CAISTGGNYGYTF; size: once; V: TRBV10-3; J: TRBJ1-2; D: TRBD1
DNA: TGTGCCAGCAGTTTTAGGGGGACTACTGCGTACACAGATACGCAGTATTTT; CDR3: CASSFRGTTAYTDTQYF; size: NA; V: TRBV28; J: TRBJ2-3; D: NA
DNA: TGTGCCAGCAGGCAGGCAGGTCCCAATGAGCAGTTCTTC; CDR3: CASRQAGPNEQFF; size: NA; V: TRBV27; J: TRBJ2-1; D: NA
DNA: TGTGCCAGCAGCGACGGGACACCTCCAAGGGAAAAACTGTTTTTT; CDR3: CASSDGTPPREKLFF; size: NA; V: TRBV7-9; J: TRBJ1-4; D: NA
DNA: TGCGCCAGCAGCCAAGAGCAGACCCTAAGCGACGAGCAGTACTTC; CDR3: CASSQEQTLSDEQYF; size: NA; V: TRBV4-1; J: TRBJ2-7; D: NA
DNA: TGTGCCAGCAGCGTCGGGGGATTGGGCGAGCAGTACTTC; CDR3: CASSVGGLGEQYF; size: NA; V: TRBV7-3; J: TRBJ2-7; D: NA
DNA: TGCAGCGTTGAAGGACAGGGAATCTATGGCTACACCTTC; CDR3: CSVEGQGIYGYTF; size: once; V: TRBV29-1; J: TRBJ1-2; D: TRBD1
DNA: TGTGCCAGTAGTTGGGACTTCGAGACTAGCACAGATACGCAGTATTTT; CDR3: CASSWDFETSTDTQYF; size: NA; V: TRBV19; J: TRBJ2-3; D: NA
DNA: TGTGCCAGTAGTATCCTCAATGGGGTACTCTACGAGCAGTACTTC; CDR3: CASSILNGVLYEQYF; size: NA; V: TRBV19; J: TRBJ2-7; D: NA
DNA: TGTGCCAGTAGTCGGACAACCTTCTCCTACGAGCAGTACTTC; CDR3: CASSRTTFSYEQYF; size: NA; V: TRBV19; J: TRBJ2-7; D: NA
DNA: TGTGCCAGCAGCCGACTAGCGGGAGCCGGGGAGCTGTTTTTT; CDR3: CASSRLAGAGELFF; size: NA; V: TRBV11-2; J: TRBJ2-2; D: TRBD2
DNA: TGTGCCAGCAACTCACGGGGACGGGTTAACTATGGCTACACCTTC; CDR3: CASNSRGRVNYGYTF; size: NA; V: TRBV2; J: TRBJ1-2; D: NA
DNA: TGTGCCAGCAGTCCTCTGGACACAGATACGCAGTATTTT; CDR3: CASSPLDTDTQYF; size: NA; V: TRBV6-1; J: TRBJ2-3; D: NA
DNA: TGCGCCAGCAGCGCTTACAACTCCTACGAGCAGTACTTC; CDR3: CASSAYNSYEQYF; size: NA; V: TRBV5-1; J: TRBJ2-7; D: NA